One and the same sample provided the 12 T cell receptor beta chains below, sequenced in a study of cytomegalovirus exposure and HLA in healthy donors. The PCR ran on 60 Vbeta and 13 Jbeta primers. The protocol was immunoSEQ multiplex PCR, while the TCRdb copy is restricted to in-frame clones and leaves out a portion. The sample lists around 140,000 clones, approximately 80% seen once, with around 1.3% in the top ten. What was sequenced was PBMCs. The source is a woman aged 40 to 50 in good health and CMV-seronegative.

This clone was found many times. V gene TRBV5-4 combines with J gene TRBJ1-4, with D perhaps TRBD1 (5 bases). The germline V and J ends were trimmed by 2 bases and 8 bases, with 16 bases remaining between them. The germline V gene has CDR1 SGHNT and CDR2 YYREEE (reference sequence). The CDR3 sequence is 15 residues long. CDR3 sequence: CASSFGGVVSEKLFF. The CDR3 coding sequence is TGTGCCAGCAGCTTCGGGGGAGTAGTAAGCGAAAAACTGTTTTTT.

This chain uses TRBV7-2 with TRBJ1-5; D may be TRBD1 (5 bases). This CDR3 contains 14 residues. V lost 2 bases and J 4 bases, leaving 9 bases between the germline ends. Germline-derived CDR1 and CDR2 are SGHTA and FQGNSA. This chain's CDR3 is CASSLQGRNQPQHF. CDR3 sequence (DNA): TGTGCCAGCAGCTTACAGGGTAGGAATCAGCCCCAGCATTTT.

The chain employs TRBV2 and TRBJ1-1; no definite D call. Germline V gene lookup returns CDR1 SNHLY and CDR2 FYNNEI. CDR3 length equals 14 residues. Trimming cost V 6 bases and J 5 bases, with 16 bases left between them. The CDR3 sequence is CASRELSPGTEAFF. DNA for the CDR3: TGTGCCAGCAGGGAGCTGAGTCCCGGAACTGAAGCTTTCTTT.

This chain connects TRBV6-5 to TRBJ1-5; 7 bases map to TRBD1. V was clipped by 4 bases and J by 0 bases; unmatched bases: 3. Germline CDR1 and CDR2: MNHEY and SVGAGI. The CDR3 runs to 15 residues. The CDR3 bases are TGTGCCAGCAGTTGGGACAGCCATAGCAATCAGCCCCAGCATTTT. It encodes CASSWDSHSNQPQHF.

The chain carries TRBV10-2 and TRBJ1-5, with 10 bases aligning to TRBD1. Trimming at V came to 7 bases and at J to 6 bases, leaving 9 bases not matched to a gene. CDR1 and CDR2 from the germline V gene are WSHSY and SAAADI. The CDR3 sequence is 15 residues long. CDR3 sequence (DNA): TGCGCCAGCATTCCGGACAGGGGGAAATTTCAGCCCCAGCATTTT. Its translation: CASIPDRGKFQPQHF.

CDR3 amino acids: CASSSRLAGGPRDTQYF. CDR3 DNA sequence: TGTGCCAGCAGCTCGAGACTAGCGGGGGGGCCAAGGGATACGCAGTATTTT. The chain employs TRBV7-9 and TRBJ2-3; 14 bases fit TRBD2. V lost 4 bases and J lost 6; bases outside the gene matches: 9. Germline CDR1 is SEHNR and CDR2 is FQNEAQ (reference sequence). The CDR3 extends over 17 amino acids. Based on the CDR3 plus reference TRBV7-9 and TRBJ2-3, the full variable domain is DTGVSQNPRHKITKRGQNVTFRCDPISEHNRLYWYRQTLGQGPEFLTYFQNEAQLEKSRLLSDRFSAERPKGSFSTLEIQRTEQGDSAMYLCASSSRLAGGPRDTQYFGPGTRLTVL.

The chain carries TRBV4-3 and TRBJ2-5; D might be TRBD2 (6 bases). CDR1 is LGHNA and CDR2 is YSLEER in the germline V gene. There are 16 residues in the CDR3. V was pared by 1 base and J by 2 bases, with 14 bases between. CDR3 residues: CASSQVIRGTQETQYF. CDR3 coding DNA: TGCGCCAGCAGCCAAGTTATACGGGGGACGCAAGAGACCCAGTACTTC.

CDR3 bases: TGTGCCAGCAGCTTAAGCGAGGGTAGCGAGCAGTTCTTC. This sequence encodes CASSLSEGSEQFF. V usage is TRBV5-6 and J usage is TRBJ2-1; D may be TRBD2 (5 bases). The V gene lost 2 bases and the J gene lost 10 bases, with 13 bases spanning the gap. Germline loops: CDR1 SGHDT, CDR2 YYEEEE. This CDR3 contains 13 residues.

The V call is TRBV10-1, the J call TRBJ2-7, with 11 positions matching TRBD2. This CDR3 is built from 15 residues. In germline, CDR1 is WNHNN, CDR2 SYGVQD (reference sequence). Trimming at V came to 5 bases and at J to 0 bases, leaving 3 bases not matched to a gene. This chain's CDR3 is CASSFLAGGSYEQYF. In nucleotides, the CDR3 is TGCGCCAGCAGTTTTCTAGCGGGAGGCTCCTACGAGCAGTACTTC.

The chain carries TRBV2 and TRBJ2-7; D perhaps matches TRBD1 (6 bases). This CDR3 region has 17 residues. Trimming shortened V by 3 bases and J by 0 bases, and 18 bases separated the two germline ends. Looked up from germline, CDR1 is SNHLY and CDR2 is FYNNEI. The CDR3 bases are TGTGCCAGCAGTGATGGGACAAAAATATGGACCTCCTACGAGCAGTACTTC. Its protein product is CASSDGTKIWTSYEQYF.

This chain connects TRBV27 to TRBJ1-1, with D possibly TRBD1 on 5 matching bases. This CDR3 comprises 15 residues. Germline V CDR1 and CDR2: MNHEY, SMNVEV (reference sequence). V dropped 3 bases and J dropped 1 base, with 12 bases sitting between them. The CDR3 sequence is CASSFRGLKNTEAFF. The CDR3 bases are TGTGCCAGCAGTTTTCGGGGGTTAAAGAACACTGAAGCTTTCTTT.

V is TRBV6-1 and J is TRBJ2-1; a weak D match, TRBD1 (6 bases). CDR3 length equals 13 residues. The ends were cut back, 6 bases at V and 4 bases at J, with 10 bases in the middle. CDR1 and CDR2 (germline): MNHNS, SASEGT. The CDR3 loop is CASRDSLYNEQFF. The CDR3 region has the DNA TGTGCCAGCAGGGACAGCCTTTACAATGAGCAGTTCTTC.